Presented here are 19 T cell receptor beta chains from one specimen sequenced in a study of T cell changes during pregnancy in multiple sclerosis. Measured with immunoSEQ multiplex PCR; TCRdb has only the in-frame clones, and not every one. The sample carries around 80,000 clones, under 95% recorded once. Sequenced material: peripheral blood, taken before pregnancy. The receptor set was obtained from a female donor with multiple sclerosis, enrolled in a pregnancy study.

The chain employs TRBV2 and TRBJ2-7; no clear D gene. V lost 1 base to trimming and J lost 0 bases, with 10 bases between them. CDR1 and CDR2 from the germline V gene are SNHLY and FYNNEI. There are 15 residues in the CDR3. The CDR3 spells CASSEDNLSSYEQYF. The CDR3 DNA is TGTGCCAGCAGTGAAGATAACTTATCCTCCTACGAGCAGTACTTC.

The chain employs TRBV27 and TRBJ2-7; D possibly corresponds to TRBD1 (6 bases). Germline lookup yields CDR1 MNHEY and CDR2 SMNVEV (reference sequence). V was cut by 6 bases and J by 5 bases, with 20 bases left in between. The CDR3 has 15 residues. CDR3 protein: CASRTHGGQGHEQYF. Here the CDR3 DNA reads TGTGCCAGCAGGACTCACGGCGGGCAGGGGCACGAGCAGTACTTC.

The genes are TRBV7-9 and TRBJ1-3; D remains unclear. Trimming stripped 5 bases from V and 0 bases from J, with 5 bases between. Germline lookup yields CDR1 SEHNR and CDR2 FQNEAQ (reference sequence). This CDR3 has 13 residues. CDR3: CASSEASGNTIYF. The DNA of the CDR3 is TGTGCCAGCAGCGAAGCCTCTGGAAACACCATATATTTT.

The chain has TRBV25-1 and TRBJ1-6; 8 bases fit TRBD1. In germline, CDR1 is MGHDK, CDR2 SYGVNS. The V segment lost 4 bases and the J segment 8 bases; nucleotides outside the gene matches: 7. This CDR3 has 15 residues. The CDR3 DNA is TGTGCCAGCAGTGGCCGGACAGGGATGCATTCACCCCTCCACTTT. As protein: CASSGRTGMHSPLHF.

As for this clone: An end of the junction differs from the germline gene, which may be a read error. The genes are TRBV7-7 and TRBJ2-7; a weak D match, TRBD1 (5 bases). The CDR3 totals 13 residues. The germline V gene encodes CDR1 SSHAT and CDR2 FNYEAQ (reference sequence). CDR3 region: CASSLYQGYEQYF. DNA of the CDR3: TGTGCTAGCAGCTTATATCAGGGTTACGAGCAGTACTTC. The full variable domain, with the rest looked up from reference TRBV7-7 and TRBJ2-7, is GAGVSQSPRYKVTKRGQDVTLRCDPISSHATLYWYQQALGQGPEFLTYFNYEAQPDKSGLPSDRFSAERPEGSISTLTIQRTEQRDSAMYRCASSLYQGYEQYFGPGTRLTVT.

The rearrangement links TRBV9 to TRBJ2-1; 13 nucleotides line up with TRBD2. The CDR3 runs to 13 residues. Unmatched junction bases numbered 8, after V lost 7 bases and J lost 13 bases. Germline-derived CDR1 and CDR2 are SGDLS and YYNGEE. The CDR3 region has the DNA TGTGCCAGCCTACCTGGACTAGCGGGAGATCAGTTCTTC. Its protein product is CASLPGLAGDQFF.

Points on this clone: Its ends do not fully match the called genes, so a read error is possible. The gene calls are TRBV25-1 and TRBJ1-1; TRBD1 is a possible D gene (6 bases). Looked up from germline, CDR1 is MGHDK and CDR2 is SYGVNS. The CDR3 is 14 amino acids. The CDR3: CATSKDSMNTEAFF. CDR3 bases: TGTGCCACCAGTAAGGACAGCATGAACACTGAAGCTTTCTTT.

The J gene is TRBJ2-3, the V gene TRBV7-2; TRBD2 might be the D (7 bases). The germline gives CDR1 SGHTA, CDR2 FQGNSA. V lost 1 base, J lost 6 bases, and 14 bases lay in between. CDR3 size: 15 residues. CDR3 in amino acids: CASSLVGGGSDTQYF. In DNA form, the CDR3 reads TGTGCCAGCAGCTTAGTAGGGGGGGGGAGTGATACGCAGTATTTT.

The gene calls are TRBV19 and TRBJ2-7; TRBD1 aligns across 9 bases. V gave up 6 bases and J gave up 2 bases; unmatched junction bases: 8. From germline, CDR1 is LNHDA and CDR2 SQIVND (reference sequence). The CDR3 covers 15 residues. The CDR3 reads CASSNPGQGTYEQYF. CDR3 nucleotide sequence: TGTGCCAGTAGCAACCCGGGACAGGGAACCTACGAGCAGTACTTC.

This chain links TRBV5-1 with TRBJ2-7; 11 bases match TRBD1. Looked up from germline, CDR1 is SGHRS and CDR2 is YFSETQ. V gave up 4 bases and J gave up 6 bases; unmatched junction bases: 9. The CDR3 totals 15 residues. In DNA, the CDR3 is TGCGCCAGCAGCCCCGGACAGGGGGCCTATTCCGAGCAGTACTTC. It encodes CASSPGQGAYSEQYF. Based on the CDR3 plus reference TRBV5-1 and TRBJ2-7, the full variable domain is KAGVTQTPRYLIKTRGQQVTLSCSPISGHRSVSWYQQTPGQGLQFLFEYFSETQRNKGNFPGRFSGRQFSNSRSEMNVSTLELGDSALYLCASSPGQGAYSEQYFGPGTRLTVT.

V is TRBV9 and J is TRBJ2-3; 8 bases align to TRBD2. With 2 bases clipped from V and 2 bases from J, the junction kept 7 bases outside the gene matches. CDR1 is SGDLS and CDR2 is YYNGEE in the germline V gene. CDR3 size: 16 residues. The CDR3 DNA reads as TGTGCCAGCAGCGTGGGAACTAGCGGAGTCACAGATACGCAGTATTTT. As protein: CASSVGTSGVTDTQYF. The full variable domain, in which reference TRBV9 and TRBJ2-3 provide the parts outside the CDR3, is DSGVTQTPKHLITATGQRVTLRCSPRSGDLSVYWYQQSLDQGLQFLIQYYNGEERAKGNILERFSAQQFPDLHSELNLSSLELGDSALYFCASSVGTSGVTDTQYFGPGTRLTVL.

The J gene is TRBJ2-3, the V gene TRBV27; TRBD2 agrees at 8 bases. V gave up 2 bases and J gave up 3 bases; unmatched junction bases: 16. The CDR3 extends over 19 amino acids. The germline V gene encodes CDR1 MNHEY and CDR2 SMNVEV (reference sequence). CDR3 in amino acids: CASSLRASGFLGGTDTQYF. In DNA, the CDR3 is TGTGCCAGCAGTTTAAGAGCTAGCGGGTTTTTAGGGGGGACAGATACGCAGTATTTT.

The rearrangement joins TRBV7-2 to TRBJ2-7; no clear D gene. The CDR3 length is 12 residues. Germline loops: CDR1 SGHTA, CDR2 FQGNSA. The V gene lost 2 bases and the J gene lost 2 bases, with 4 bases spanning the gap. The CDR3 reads CASSLTTYEQYF. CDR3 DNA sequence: TGTGCCAGCAGCTTAACTACCTACGAGCAGTACTTC.

The CDR3 is CASSLVPSGWTGELFF. CDR3 sequence (DNA): TGTGCCAGCAGCTTAGTTCCTAGCGGCTGGACCGGGGAGCTGTTTTTT. This sequence joins TRBV7-9 and TRBJ2-2, with TRBD2 identical over 7 bases. The germline V gene has CDR1 SEHNR and CDR2 FQNEAQ (reference sequence). The V and J ends lost 1 base and 5 bases, in that order; junction bases with no gene match: 7. CDR3 length equals 16 residues.

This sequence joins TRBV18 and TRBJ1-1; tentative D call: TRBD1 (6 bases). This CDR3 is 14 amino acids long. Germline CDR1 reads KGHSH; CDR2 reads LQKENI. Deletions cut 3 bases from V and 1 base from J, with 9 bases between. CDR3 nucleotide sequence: TGTGCCAGCTCACCCTTGGACAGGAACACTGAAGCTTTCTTT. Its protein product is CASSPLDRNTEAFF. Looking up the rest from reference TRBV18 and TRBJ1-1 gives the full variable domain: NAGVMQNPRHLVRRRGQEARLRCSPMKGHSHVYWYRQLPEEGLKFMVYLQKENIIDESGMPKERFSAEFPKEGPSILRIQQVVRGDSAAYFCASSPLDRNTEAFFGQGTRLTVV.

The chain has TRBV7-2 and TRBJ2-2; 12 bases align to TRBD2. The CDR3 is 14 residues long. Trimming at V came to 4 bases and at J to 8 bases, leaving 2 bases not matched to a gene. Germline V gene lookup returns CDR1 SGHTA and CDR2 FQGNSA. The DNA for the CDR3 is TGTGCCAGCAGCTCTACTAGCGGGAGGGGGGAGCTGTTTTTT. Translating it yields CASSSTSGRGELFF.

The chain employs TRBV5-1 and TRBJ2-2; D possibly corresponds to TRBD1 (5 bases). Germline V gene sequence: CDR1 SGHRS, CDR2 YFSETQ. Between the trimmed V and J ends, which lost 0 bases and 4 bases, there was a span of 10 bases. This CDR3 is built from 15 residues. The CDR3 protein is CASSLGGTGTGELFF. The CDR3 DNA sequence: TGCGCCAGCAGCTTGGGGGGTACAGGCACCGGGGAGCTGTTTTTT.

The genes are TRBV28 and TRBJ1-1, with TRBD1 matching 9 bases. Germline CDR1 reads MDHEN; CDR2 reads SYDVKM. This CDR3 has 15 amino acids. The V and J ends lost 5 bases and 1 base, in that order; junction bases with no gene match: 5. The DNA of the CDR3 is TGTGCCAGCAGTCTACAGGGGGCAAGGAACACTGAAGCTTTCTTT. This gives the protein CASSLQGARNTEAFF.

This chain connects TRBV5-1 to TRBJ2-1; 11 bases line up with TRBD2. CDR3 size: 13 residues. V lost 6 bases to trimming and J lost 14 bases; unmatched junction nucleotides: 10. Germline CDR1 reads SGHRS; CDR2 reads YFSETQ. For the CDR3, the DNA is TGCGCCAGCACCCTAGCGGGAGGCCACCGGGAGTTCTTC. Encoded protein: CASTLAGGHREFF.